The 25 T cell receptor beta chains listed next were all sequenced from one sample in a study of CD8 T cells in ankylosing spondylitis. TCRdb called the 5' RACE reads again in MiXCR, with one record for every CDR3 protein. Found here are some 46,000 distinct CDR3 sequences, 11% of them singletons; the top ten hold 1.2% to 1.5%. The sequenced sample consisted of blood, either unsorted or a sorted T cell fraction (not recorded which). The receptors shown here come from a male donor with ankylosing spondylitis or in good health (not recorded which).

This clonotype was counted at least ten times. The rearrangement links TRBV28 to TRBJ2-1; 9 bases are shared with TRBD2. The germline CDR1 and CDR2 sequences are MDHEN and SYDVKM. The CDR3 runs 15 residues. The V gene end was trimmed by 6 bases and the J gene end by 4 bases; junction bases not matched to a gene: 7. CDR3 region: CASRFSAGGYNEQFF. As DNA, the CDR3 is TGTGCCAGCAGATTTTCGGCGGGGGGGTACAATGAGCAGTTCTTC. The full variable domain, completed using reference TRBV28 and TRBJ2-1, is DVKVTQSSRYLVKRTGEKVFLECVQDMDHENMFWYRQDPGLGLRLIYFSYDVKMKEKGDIPEGYSVSREKKERFSLILESASTNQTSMYLCASRFSAGGYNEQFFGPGTRLTVL.

In its sample, this clonotype was seen many times. The V gene is TRBV29-1, the J gene TRBJ2-1; weak D call: TRBD1 (6 bases). Germline V gene lookup returns CDR1 SQVTM and CDR2 ANQGSEA. The CDR3 is made up of 14 amino acids. Trimming took 6 bases from V and 4 from J, leaving 16 bases between them. The CDR3 here is CSVLIGGSYNEQFF. CDR3 nucleotides: TGCAGCGTGTTAATAGGGGGATCGTACAATGAGCAGTTCTTC.

This clonotype was recorded at least ten times. The chain joins TRBV5-1 to TRBJ2-1; 8 bases are a match to TRBD1. Germline loops: CDR1 SGHRS, CDR2 YFSETQ. The CDR3 extends over 15 amino acids. V dropped 0 bases and J dropped 4; count of bases not matched to a gene: 3. The CDR3 bases are TGCGCCAGCAGCTTGGAGGGACAGGTGTACAATGAGCAGTTCTTC. This encodes CASSLEGQVYNEQFF.

This chain links TRBV9 with TRBJ1-1; possible D gene TRBD1, 5 bases. Germline CDR1 and CDR2: SGDLS and YYNGEE. CDR3 length: 18 residues. Trimming cost V 3 bases and J 0 bases, with 21 bases left between them. The CDR3 loop reads CASSDQTGGRVMNTEAFF. For the CDR3, the DNA is TGTGCCAGCAGCGATCAGACCGGGGGAAGAGTTATGAACACTGAAGCTTTCTTT.

This clonotype was seen repeatedly, ten times or more. The chain employs TRBV12-3 or TRBV12-4 and TRBJ1-5; TRBD1 matches 8 bases. The length of the CDR3 is 15 residues. The V gene end was trimmed by 6 bases and the J gene end by 4 bases; junction bases not matched to a gene: 8. This chain's CDR3 is CASSSRDRSNQPQHF. CDR3 DNA sequence: TGTGCCAGCAGCTCCCGGGACAGGTCGAATCAGCCCCAGCATTTT.

This clonotype was recorded a few times. The V call is TRBV2, the J call TRBJ2-2, with D perhaps TRBD1 (5 bases). The V and J ends lost 5 bases and 0 bases respectively, with 10 bases between them. The CDR3 has 15 amino acids. CDR1 and CDR2 from the germline V gene are SNHLY and FYNNEI. The CDR3 DNA follows: TGTGCCAGCAGTCGACAGCCACCGAACACCGGGGAGCTGTTTTTT. Amino acids: CASSRQPPNTGELFF.

This clonotype was counted many times. This sequence joins TRBV5-1 and TRBJ2-6, with a possible D match to TRBD1 (5 bases). The V gene's germline CDR1 is SGHRS and CDR2 YFSETQ. Deletions cut 0 bases from V and 2 bases from J, with 12 bases between. This CDR3 is 17 amino acids long. The CDR3 sequence is CASSLESGNPGANVLTF. In DNA form, the CDR3 reads TGCGCCAGCAGCTTGGAATCAGGGAATCCTGGGGCCAACGTCCTGACTTTC.

This clonotype was counted many times. J is TRBJ1-3 and V is TRBV29-1, with D hard to call. CDR1 is SQVTM, CDR2 ANQGSEA, per germline. Trimming pared 3 bases from V and 0 bases from J, leaving 21 bases between. The CDR3 is made up of 18 amino acids. The CDR3 DNA follows: TGCAGCGTTGATGACCCTTACCGGGCCTTCGACTCTGGAAACACCATATATTTT. Amino acids: CSVDDPYRAFDSGNTIYF.

This clonotype was counted ten times or more. The chain is built from TRBV5-6 and TRBJ1-5, with D possibly matching TRBD1 (6 bases). Trimming pared 0 bases from V and 3 bases from J, leaving 10 bases between. This CDR3 spans 15 amino acids. Germline lookup yields CDR1 SGHDT and CDR2 YYEEEE. This CDR3 reads CASSLAAGVNQPQHF. CDR3 DNA: TGTGCCAGCAGCTTGGCAGCAGGGGTCAATCAGCCCCAGCATTTT.

This clonotype occurred a few times. The rearrangement links TRBV19 to TRBJ2-7; tentative D call: TRBD1 (6 bases). The V end lost 11 bases, the J end lost 1 base, and 21 bases lay between the germline ends. CDR3 length: 15 amino acids. Germline V gene data show CDR1 as LNHDA and CDR2 as SQIVND (reference sequence). The DNA of the CDR3 is TGTGCCCCACCCCCCGGGAAGGGACAATCCTACGAGCAGTACTTC. This encodes CAPPPGKGQSYEQYF.

As to this clonotype: A single base separates this from a much larger clone, so it may be a read error. The chain is built from TRBV3-1 and TRBJ2-7; D is possibly TRBD1 (5 bases). This CDR3 is built from 15 residues. Germline V gene data show CDR1 as LGHDT and CDR2 as YNNKEL (reference sequence). CDR3 sequence: CACSQGPGSVYEQYF. In nucleotides, the CDR3 is TGTGCCTGCAGCCAAGGACCAGGGTCGGTCTACGAGCAGTACTTC.

The chain joins TRBV7-9 to TRBJ2-3; TRBD1 or TRBD2 may be the D gene (5 bases each). The V gene lost 4 bases and the J gene lost 2 bases, with 13 bases spanning the gap. The V gene's germline CDR1 is SEHNR and CDR2 FQNEAQ (reference sequence). There are 15 residues in the CDR3. In DNA, the CDR3 is TGTGCCAGCAGCTCCTCGGGACGGCCCACAGATACGCAGTATTTT. Protein product: CASSSSGRPTDTQYF.

The chain employs TRBV29-1 and TRBJ2-2; the match to TRBD1 covers 7 bases. The V gene's germline CDR1 is SQVTM and CDR2 ANQGSEA. V lost 7 bases and J lost 5; bases outside the gene matches: 10. The CDR3 runs 14 residues. CDR3 nucleotides: TGCAGCGGGGGAACAGGGGCGTCGACCGGGGAGCTGTTTTTT. This gives the protein CSGGTGASTGELFF.

This clonotype was observed many times. This rearrangement joins TRBV7-2 to TRBJ2-3; the D gene is possibly TRBD2 (6 bases). V was pared by 4 bases and J by 1 base, with 15 bases between. The CDR3 runs 16 residues. Germline values: CDR1 SGHTA, CDR2 FQGNSA. CDR3 region: CASSYIADLRTDTQYF. Here the CDR3 DNA reads TGTGCCAGCAGCTATATAGCGGATTTACGCACAGATACGCAGTATTTT.

In its sample, this clonotype was seen many times. The CDR3 sequence is CSVVNGSPEAFF. In DNA form, the CDR3 reads TGCAGCGTTGTTAACGGTTCCCCTGAAGCTTTCTTT. V gene TRBV29-1 combines with J gene TRBJ1-1, with D hard to call. The CDR3 runs 12 residues. CDR1 and CDR2 (germline): SQVTM, ANQGSEA. V dropped 4 bases and J dropped 6 bases, with 12 bases sitting between them.

Many counts were recorded for this clonotype. V is TRBV24-1 and J is TRBJ2-1; perhaps TRBD2 as D (7 bases). Trimming cost V 9 bases and J 9 bases, with 14 bases left between them. Germline CDR1 KGHDR, CDR2 SFDVKD. CDR3 length: 12 amino acids. In DNA form, the CDR3 reads TGTGCCACCCGGGGGGCGGTGGGTGAGCAGTTCTTC. Its protein is CATRGAVGEQFF.

This clonotype has just a few counts. The rearrangement uses TRBV12-3 or TRBV12-4 and TRBJ2-2; the match to TRBD1 covers 7 bases. The V and J ends lost 3 bases and 1 base, in that order; junction bases with no gene match: 5. This CDR3 spans 16 amino acids. CDR3 bases: TGTGCCAGCAGTTTTCAAGGACAGGAGAACACCGGGGAGCTGTTTTTT. This translates into CASSFQGQENTGELFF.

This clonotype has ten or more counts. This chain's CDR3 is CASSLEGSSENTEAFF. The CDR3 bases are TGTGCCAGCAGCTTAGAGGGTTCGTCAGAGAACACTGAAGCTTTCTTT. This sequence joins TRBV13 and TRBJ1-1; D is unresolved. Germline V gene sequence: CDR1 PRHDT, CDR2 FYEKMQ (reference sequence). The CDR3 loop spans 16 amino acids. With 1 base removed from V and 1 base from J, the gap between germline ends came to 13 bases.

At least ten counts were recorded for this clonotype. The rearrangement links TRBV12-3 or TRBV12-4 to TRBJ1-1, with 9 bases aligning to TRBD1. The V gene end was trimmed by 3 bases and the J gene end by 3 bases; junction bases not matched to a gene: 2. The CDR3 length is 14 residues. The CDR3 coding sequence is TGTGCCAGCAGTTTCGGGGACAGGGACACTGAAGCTTTCTTT. This gives the protein CASSFGDRDTEAFF.

This clonotype was recorded at least ten times. The chain's CDR3 is CSARSPRHTEAFF. Written as DNA, the CDR3 is TGCAGTGCTAGGTCTCCGAGGCACACTGAAGCTTTCTTT. The chain is built from TRBV20-1 and TRBJ1-1, with D hard to call. V lost 3 bases to trimming and J lost 3 bases, with 11 bases between them. Germline values: CDR1 DFQATT, CDR2 SNEGSKA (reference sequence). This CDR3 region has 13 residues.

The chain combines TRBV3-1 with TRBJ1-2; D uncertain. The CDR3 covers 12 residues. Per germline, CDR1 LGHDT and CDR2 YNNKEL (reference sequence). Trimming took off 10 bases at V and 1 base at J, with 10 bases between the two ends. CDR3 sequence: CATLSDNYGYTF. For the CDR3, the DNA is TGTGCCACCCTCTCCGATAACTATGGCTACACCTTC.

This chain uses TRBV5-1 with TRBJ1-2; TRBD1 matches at 12 bases. There are 14 residues in the CDR3. Germline CDR1 reads SGHRS; CDR2 reads YFSETQ. Trimming cost V 4 bases and J 7 bases; bases outside gene matches: 5. CDR3: CASSTGQGASGYTF. The CDR3 region has the DNA TGCGCCAGCAGCACGGGACAGGGGGCGTCTGGCTACACCTTC.

This clonotype was observed a handful of times. This chain joins TRBV5-1 and TRBJ1-6, with D perhaps TRBD1 (6 bases). CDR3 length: 16 amino acids. V lost 2 bases to trimming and J lost 7 bases, with 16 bases between them. Germline CDR1 is SGHRS and CDR2 is YFSETQ. The CDR3 DNA follows: TGCGCCAGCAGCTTAGGACAGATAAAAGGAAATTCACCCCTCCACTTT. Protein product: CASSLGQIKGNSPLHF. Full variable domain (outside the CDR3, taken from reference TRBV5-1 and TRBJ1-6): KAGVTQTPRYLIKTRGQQVTLSCSPISGHRSVSWYQQTPGQGLQFLFEYFSETQRNKGNFPGRFSGRQFSNSRSEMNVSTLELGDSALYLCASSLGQIKGNSPLHFGNGTRLTVT.

The rearrangement joins TRBV7-8 to TRBJ1-1, with a tentative D call TRBD1 (6 bases). Germline V gene lookup returns CDR1 SGHVS and CDR2 FQNEAQ. With 2 bases removed from V and 3 bases from J, the gap between germline ends came to 10 bases. This CDR3 region has 14 residues. The CDR3 DNA is TGTGCCAGCAGCTTAAGGGGGAGGGACACTGAAGCTTTCTTT. The encoded protein is CASSLRGRDTEAFF.

Ten or more counts support this clonotype. This chain joins TRBV6-1 and TRBJ1-6, with D possibly matching TRBD1 (6 bases). The CDR3 is 14 amino acids. Germline V gene data show CDR1 as MNHNS and CDR2 as SASEGT. V lost 6 bases and J lost 7, with 13 bases in between. The CDR3 DNA sequence: TGTGCCAGCAGGACGACAGGCCCGAATTCACCCCTCCACTTT. Its protein is CASRTTGPNSPLHF.